This T cell receptor (beta chain) was identified during a study of early T cells in non-severe SARS-CoV-2 infection. Study-wide background: With bulk RNA from unsorted whole blood as input, sequencing yielded unpaired chains. Points from the study as a whole: Matching with VDJdb favored anti-spike CD8 responses (missing private and CD4 specificities).

V lost 0 bases and J 6 bases, leaving 7 bases between the germline ends. The CDR3 length is 13 residues. The germline gives CDR1 LGHNA, CDR2 YSLEER. The table lists this clonotype with many counts. Its antigen is undetermined. TCRdb called the 5' RACE reads again in MiXCR, with one record for every CDR3 protein. In the table there are 65,000 to 90,000 distinct CDR3 sequences, around an eighth of which are singletons. What was sequenced was whole blood. This chain joins TRBV4-3 and TRBJ2-3; D unresolved. The TCR was taken from an adult who was a healthcare worker with PCR-confirmed SARS-CoV-2 infection or an uninfected control (not recorded which). DNA of the CDR3: TGCGCCAGCAGCCAAGATTGGGGTGATACGCAGTATTTT. It is translated as CASSQDWGDTQYF.